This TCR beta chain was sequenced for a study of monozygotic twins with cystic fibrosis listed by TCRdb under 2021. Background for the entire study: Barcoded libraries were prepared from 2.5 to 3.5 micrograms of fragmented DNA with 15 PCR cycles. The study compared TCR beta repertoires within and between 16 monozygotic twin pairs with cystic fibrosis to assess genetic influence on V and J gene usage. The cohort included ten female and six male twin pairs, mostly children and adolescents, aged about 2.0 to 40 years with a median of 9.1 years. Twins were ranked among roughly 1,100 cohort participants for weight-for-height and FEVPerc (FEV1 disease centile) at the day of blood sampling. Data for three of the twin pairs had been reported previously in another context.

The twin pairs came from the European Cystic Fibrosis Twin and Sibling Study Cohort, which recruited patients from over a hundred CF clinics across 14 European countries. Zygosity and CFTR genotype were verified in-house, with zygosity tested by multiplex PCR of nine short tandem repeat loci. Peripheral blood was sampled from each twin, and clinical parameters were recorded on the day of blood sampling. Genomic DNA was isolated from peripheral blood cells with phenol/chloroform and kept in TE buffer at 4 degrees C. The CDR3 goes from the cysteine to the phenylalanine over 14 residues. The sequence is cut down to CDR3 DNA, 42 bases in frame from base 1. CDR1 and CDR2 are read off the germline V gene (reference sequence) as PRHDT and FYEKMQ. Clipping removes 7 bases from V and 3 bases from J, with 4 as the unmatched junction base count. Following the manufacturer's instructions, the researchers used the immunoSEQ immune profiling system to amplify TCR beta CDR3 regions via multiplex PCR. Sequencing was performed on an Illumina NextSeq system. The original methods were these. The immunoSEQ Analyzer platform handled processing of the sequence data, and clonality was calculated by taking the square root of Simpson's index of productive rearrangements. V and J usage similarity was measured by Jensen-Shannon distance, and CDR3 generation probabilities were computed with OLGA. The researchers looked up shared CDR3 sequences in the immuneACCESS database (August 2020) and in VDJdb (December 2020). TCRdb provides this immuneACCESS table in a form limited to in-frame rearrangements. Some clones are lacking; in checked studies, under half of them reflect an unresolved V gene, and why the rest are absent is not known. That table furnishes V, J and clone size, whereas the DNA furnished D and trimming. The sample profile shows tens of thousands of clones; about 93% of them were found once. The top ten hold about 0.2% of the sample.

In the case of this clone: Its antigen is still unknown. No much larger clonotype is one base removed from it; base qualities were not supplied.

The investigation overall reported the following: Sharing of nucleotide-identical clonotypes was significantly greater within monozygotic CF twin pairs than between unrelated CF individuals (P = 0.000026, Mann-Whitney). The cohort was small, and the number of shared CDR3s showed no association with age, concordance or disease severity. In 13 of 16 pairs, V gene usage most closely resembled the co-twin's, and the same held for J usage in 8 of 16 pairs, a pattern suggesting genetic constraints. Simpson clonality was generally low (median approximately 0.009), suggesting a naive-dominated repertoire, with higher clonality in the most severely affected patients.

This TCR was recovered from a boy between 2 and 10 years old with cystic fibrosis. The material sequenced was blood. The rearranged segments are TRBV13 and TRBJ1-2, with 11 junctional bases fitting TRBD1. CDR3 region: CASTKGQGDYGYTF. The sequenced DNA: TGTGCCAGCACCAAGGGACAGGGGGACTATGGCTACACCTTC.